These 23 T cell receptor beta chains share one sample of origin, sequenced in a study of T cells expressing NK-cell markers. Reprocessing the 5' RACE reads, TCRdb reports a single entry for every CDR3 protein and omits DNA. This table lists 250,000 to 300,000 distinct CDR3 sequences. Specimen: blood T cells: a sorted CD56 or NKG2C T cell subset, CD4+ or CD8+ T cells, or bulk PBMC T cells (not recorded which). These receptors all come from a man in his late teens or twenties in good health.

The chain recombines TRBV27 with TRBJ2-1; the TRBD2 assignment by TCRdb is unverifiable without DNA. The CDR3 consists of 15 residues. Per the germline V gene, CDR1 is MNHEY and CDR2 is SMNVEV (reference sequence). The CDR3 loop reads CASSFNGRSYNEQFF.

The chain employs TRBV10-3 and TRBJ2-1; TCRdb's D call of TRBD2 is untestable without DNA. Germline V gene sequence: CDR1 ENHRY, CDR2 SYGVKD. The CDR3 length is 18 residues. CDR3 loop: CAIRGPSAGGSSYNEQFF.

The chain combines TRBV6-2 or TRBV6-3 with TRBJ1-5. This CDR3 is 15 amino acids long. Germline CDR1 reads MNHEY; CDR2 reads SVGEGT. The CDR3 protein is CASRTLSFGNQPQHF.

CDR3 sequence reads: CASSLVRTSGPENFAYNEQFF. The chain joins TRBV7-9 to TRBJ2-1; TCRdb's D call, TRBD2, is unchecked because there is no DNA. The length of the CDR3 is 21 residues. Germline V gene data show CDR1 as SEHNR and CDR2 as FQNEAQ (reference sequence).

The genes are TRBV2 and TRBJ2-1; TCRdb's D call of TRBD2 is untestable without DNA. Germline V CDR1 and CDR2: SNHLY, FYNNEI. The CDR3 contains 15 residues. The CDR3 sequence: CASRKGLAGGHEQFF.

The V call is TRBV7-3, the J call TRBJ2-2; TCRdb outputs TRBD1, but without DNA this stays unchecked. The CDR3 covers 14 residues. CDR1 and CDR2 (germline): SGHTA, FQGTGA. The CDR3 protein is CASSPGTGDRELFF.

This sequence joins TRBV12-3 or TRBV12-4 and TRBJ2-4; TCRdb calls TRBD2, which cannot be checked without DNA. This CDR3 has 15 amino acids. The CDR3 sequence: CASSILAGVKNIQYF.

This rearrangement joins TRBV6-2 or TRBV6-3 to TRBJ2-7. Looked up from germline, CDR1 is MNHEY and CDR2 is SVGEGT. This CDR3 contains 15 residues. CDR3 sequence reads: CASSYRRENYYEQYF.

The chain is built from TRBV29-1 and TRBJ2-2. There are 12 residues in the CDR3. From germline, CDR1 is SQVTM and CDR2 ANQGSEA. CDR3 amino acids: CSGVVDVGELFF.

The J gene is TRBJ2-3, the V gene TRBV11-2; no DNA is available, so the TRBD1 call from TCRdb remains unchecked. CDR1 and CDR2 (germline): SGHAT, FQNNGV. This CDR3 is 15 amino acids long. CDR3 region: CASSFRDRSTDTQYF.

The chain combines TRBV30 with TRBJ1-5. The germline CDR1 and CDR2 sequences are GTSNPN and SVGIG (reference sequence). This CDR3 is 13 amino acids long. The CDR3 loop reads CAWSTRSNQPQHF. Based on the CDR3 plus reference TRBV30 and TRBJ1-5, the full variable domain is SQTIHQWPATLVQPVGSPLSLECTVEGTSNPNLYWYRQAAGRGLQLLFYSVGIGQISSEVPQNLSASRPQDRQFILSSKKLLLSDSGFYLCAWSTRSNQPQHFGDGTRLSIL.

V usage is TRBV18 and J usage is TRBJ2-2; TCRdb calls TRBD1, which cannot be checked without DNA. The CDR3 sequence is 16 residues long. CDR1 and CDR2 from the germline V gene are KGHSH and LQKENI. The CDR3 is CASSRLGMGATGELFF.

The V gene is TRBV12-3 or TRBV12-4, the J gene TRBJ1-4. The CDR3 consists of 14 residues. The CDR3 protein is CASSYEGSNEKLFF.

This chain connects TRBV4-1 to TRBJ2-5; there is no DNA to check the TCRdb D call of TRBD2. Germline V CDR1 and CDR2: MGHRA, YSYEKL. The CDR3 is 16 amino acids. This chain's CDR3 is CASSQEGLADQETQYF.

The rearrangement uses TRBV19 and TRBJ2-3; with no DNA, the TCRdb D assignment of TRBD2 cannot be verified. In germline, CDR1 is LNHDA, CDR2 SQIVND (reference sequence). CDR3 length: 11 residues. The CDR3 is CASLAGATQYF.

The V and J genes are TRBV12-3 or TRBV12-4 and TRBJ2-1; TCRdb lists TRBD1, though no DNA is available to test this call. The CDR3 is 14 amino acids. CDR3 sequence: CASSFSDRYNEQFF.

The rearrangement joins TRBV25-1 to TRBJ2-1; TCRdb's D call of TRBD2 is untestable without DNA. Looked up from germline, CDR1 is MGHDK and CDR2 is SYGVNS. The CDR3 length is 15 residues. The CDR3 spells CASSELAGVRNEQFF. Looking up the rest from reference TRBV25-1 and TRBJ2-1 gives the full variable domain: EADIYQTPRYLVIGTGKKITLECSQTMGHDKMYWYQQDPGMELHLIHYSYGVNSTEKGDLSSESTVSRIRTEHFPLTLESARPSHTSQYLCASSELAGVRNEQFFGPGTRLTVL.

V and J are TRBV5-1 and TRBJ2-5. Germline CDR1 and CDR2: SGHRS and YFSETQ. The CDR3 is 15 amino acids. This CDR3 reads CASSLSRSGGETQYF.

The chain is built from TRBV25-1 and TRBJ2-3; checking the TCRdb D call of TRBD1 is not possible without DNA. CDR3 length: 15 residues. Germline-derived CDR1 and CDR2 are MGHDK and SYGVNS. The CDR3 loop is CASSPSRGRTDTQYF.

J is TRBJ1-2 and V is TRBV3-1. CDR1 and CDR2 from the germline V gene are LGHDT and YNNKEL (reference sequence). The CDR3 is 12 amino acids. The CDR3 region is CASSQPESGYTF.

V is TRBV29-1 and J is TRBJ2-1; TCRdb designates TRBD2, a call that cannot be tested without DNA. This CDR3 contains 14 residues. Germline V lookup: CDR1 SQVTM, CDR2 ANQGSEA. CDR3 amino acids: CSAEGRVSYNEQFF.

The CDR3: CASSSASGNSYEQYF. This rearrangement joins TRBV7-2 to TRBJ2-7. The CDR3 extends over 15 amino acids. Germline assignment: CDR1 SGHTA and CDR2 FQGNSA.

The genes are TRBV9 and TRBJ2-1; lacking DNA, the TRBD2 call made by TCRdb goes unchecked. Looked up from germline, CDR1 is SGDLS and CDR2 is YYNGEE. There are 14 residues in the CDR3. CDR3 sequence: CASSPQTSGDEQFF.